The rows below give T cell receptor beta chains drawn from one sample of a study of shared clonotypes between healthy human individuals. Profiled with immunoSEQ multiplex PCR; TCRdb holds only in-frame clones, not every one. The repertoire holds some 1,400,000 clones, with roughly 96% as singletons. Sequenced input: naive CD4+ T cells sorted from blood. Receptor source: a man aged 30 to 39 in good health. CDR3s include the opening cysteine and the closing phenylalanine or tryptophan. The D gene is left open where the match is weak. Clone size is stated in some rows and not others, as once, few, many or a class when expanded.

size	D	J	V	CDR3	DNA
once	NA	TRBJ1-1	TRBV28	CASSLTQGNGAFF	TGTGCCAGCAGTTTAACACAGGGAAACGGAGCTTTCTTT
NA	TRBD1	TRBJ2-7	TRBV5-1	CASSWGQFSHEQYF	TGCGCCAGCAGCTGGGGACAGTTTTCCCACGAGCAGTACTTC
NA	NA	TRBJ2-5	TRBV4-1	CASSQGLFRGQGPAETQYF	TGCGCCAGCAGCCAAGGGCTCTTTAGAGGGCAGGGACCGGCAGAGACCCAGTACTTC
NA	TRBD2	TRBJ2-1	TRBV6-1	CASTLTSGSGYEQFF	TGTGCCAGCACTCTAACTAGCGGGAGTGGGTATGAGCAGTTCTTC
NA	TRBD2	TRBJ2-1	TRBV7-2	CASSLGAGEGEQFF	TGTGCCAGCAGCTTAGGGGCGGGAGAAGGTGAGCAGTTCTTC
NA	NA	TRBJ2-2	TRBV7-2	CASSLGWDTGELFF	TGTGCCAGCAGCTTAGGTTGGGACACCGGGGAGCTGTTTTTT
once	TRBD1	TRBJ2-7	TRBV15	CATSLHRDRAYEQYF	TGTGCCACCAGCCTACACCGGGACAGGGCCTACGAGCAGTACTTC
NA	NA	TRBJ2-5	TRBV29-1	CSVEETAETQYF	TGCAGCGTTGAAGAGACAGCGGAGACCCAGTACTTC
NA	NA	TRBJ2-3	TRBV4-1	CASSQGPGSTDTQYF	TGCGCCAGCAGCCAAGGCCCGGGCAGCACAGATACGCAGTATTTT
NA	TRBD1	TRBJ2-7	TRBV7-9	CASSSGQDTYEQYF	TGTGCCAGCAGCTCGGGACAGGACACCTACGAGCAGTACTTC
NA	NA	TRBJ2-5	TRBV14	CASSITGSETQYF	TGTGCCAGCAGCATTACAGGGTCTGAGACCCAGTACTTC
NA	TRBD2	TRBJ2-5	TRBV10-2	CASSLRGLALETQYF	TGCGCCAGCAGTTTGAGGGGACTAGCGTTGGAGACCCAGTACTTC
NA	TRBD1	TRBJ2-7	TRBV7-9	CASSLVLGQVHEQYF	TGTGCCAGCAGCTTAGTATTGGGACAGGTCCACGAGCAGTACTTC
NA	TRBD1	TRBJ1-3	TRBV11-3	CAGQGVSGNTIYF	TGTGCCGGACAGGGGGTTTCTGGAAACACCATATATTTT
NA	NA	TRBJ2-1	TRBV27	CASSLRRASLFF	TGTGCCAGCAGTTTAAGGAGAGCCTCCCTGTTCTTC
NA	NA	TRBJ2-1	TRBV5-6	CASSLPGSGSDEQFF	TGTGCCAGCAGCTTGCCGGGAAGTGGGAGCGATGAGCAGTTCTTC
NA	TRBD2	TRBJ2-5	TRBV9	CASSATSGLAVGETQYF	TGTGCCAGCAGCGCGACATCAGGACTAGCGGTGGGGGAGACCCAGTACTTC
NA	NA	TRBJ2-1	TRBV29-1	CSVDRIGLEQFF	TGCAGCGTAGATCGGATTGGACTAGAGCAGTTCTTC
NA	NA	TRBJ1-5	TRBV5-4	CASSLAGGNQPQHF	TGTGCCAGCAGCTTGGCCGGAGGCAATCAGCCCCAGCATTTT
NA	NA	TRBJ1-1	TRBV21-1	CAPKPGQGTEAFF	TGTGCCCCGAAACCGGGACAGGGAACTGAAGCTTTCTTT
NA	NA	TRBJ2-1	TRBV2	CASRGSSYNEQFF	TGTGCCAGCAGAGGATCCTCCTACAATGAGCAGTTCTTC
NA	NA	TRBJ2-3	TRBV4-2	CASSPYVTSTWTQYF	TGTGCCAGCAGCCCGTACGTTACGAGTACATGGACGCAGTATTTT
NA	NA	TRBJ1-5	TRBV4-1	CASSQYGQPQHF	TGCGCCAGCAGCCAATATGGACAGCCCCAGCATTTT
NA	NA	TRBJ2-3	TRBV18	CASSPGAGNTDTQYF	TGTGCCAGCTCACCTGGGGCAGGGAACACAGATACGCAGTATTTT
NA	NA	TRBJ2-1	TRBV19	CASSSRAAGNEQFF	TGTGCCAGTAGTAGCCGGGCAGCGGGCAATGAGCAGTTCTTC
NA	TRBD2	TRBJ2-1	TRBV28	CASSDYSGRADNEQFF	TGTGCCAGCAGTGACTATAGCGGGAGGGCCGACAATGAGCAGTTCTTC
NA	NA	TRBJ2-7	TRBV5-5	CASSLDRGHYEQYF	TGTGCCAGCAGCTTGGATCGGGGCCACTACGAGCAGTACTTC
once	NA	TRBJ2-7	TRBV5-1	CASSLAGGGSYEQYF	TGCGCCAGCAGCTTGGCCGGAGGGGGATCCTACGAGCAGTACTTC
NA	NA	TRBJ2-5	TRBV28	CASSSHPGTPNRETQYF	TGTGCCAGCAGTTCCCATCCCGGGACTCCTAACCGGGAGACCCAGTACTTC
NA	TRBD2	TRBJ2-1	TRBV5-1	CASSLGLAGYNEQFF	TGCGCCAGCAGCCTTGGACTAGCGGGATACAATGAGCAGTTCTTC